This T cell receptor (beta chain) was identified during a study of vaccination effects on CD4 cells after COVID-19. Looking at the study overall: Pre-vaccine samples were drawn 16 days and one week before the first dose. A density of fewer than 2.5 million PBMC per well was used; these cells were cultured with 10 IU/ml IL-2 and 10 ug/ml peptides.

Findings and caveats of the study: Mainly new clones induced by vaccination were found among post-vaccine spike-reactive clones in convalescents. By a late point after vaccination, infection- and vaccine-induced clones had shrunk markedly through clonal contraction.

Germline V gene sequence: CDR1 SGHTA, CDR2 FQGNSA. CDR3 length equals 14 residues. Trimming shortened V by 5 bases and J by 8 bases, and 15 bases separated the two germline ends. Researchers isolated CD4+ T cells once ten to eleven days of culture had elapsed. Repertoires were generated with immunoSEQ multiplex PCR, while TCRdb's copy carries only in-frame clones and drops some. Among roughly 64,000 clones, 55% to 75% were seen once, and the ten largest hold under 30%. Turning to this clone: The antigen remains undetermined.

The clonotype comes from a human donor who had a prior SARS-CoV-2 infection. The material sequenced was CD4+ T cells from PBMCs cultured without peptide, taken before COVID-19 vaccination. The chain combines TRBV7-2 with TRBJ1-4; TRBD1 is a possible D gene (5 bases). The CDR3 region has the DNA TGTGCCAGCAGCGTTCAGCGGGGGGGGGAAAAACTGTTTTTT. Amino acid sequence: CASSVQRGGEKLFF.